This T cell receptor (beta chain) was sequenced during a study of cytotoxic CD8 clonotypes in ibrutinib-treated CLL. Across the whole study: Following a median approximately twelve months of treatment, with a range of 6 to 36, response samples were taken. The sample average was roughly 240,000 productive templates and fewer than 95,000 productive rearrangements.

CDR1 and CDR2 from the germline V gene are MDHEN and SYDVKM. The CDR3 extends over 21 amino acids. Trimming stripped 6 bases from V and 0 bases from J, with 30 bases between. The sample holds many counts of this clone. Libraries were prepared by immunoSEQ multiplex PCR; TCRdb keeps only in-frame clonotypes and omits some of them. Among about 200,000 clones listed, about 75% were seen once. The genes are TRBV28 and TRBJ2-1, with D possibly being TRBD2 (6 bases). This TCR came from a human donor with chronic lymphocytic leukemia. Material: PBMCs, obtained after 12 months of ibrutinib treatment. CDR3: CASSPPLGGAGQGSSYNEQFF. The CDR3 DNA follows: TGTGCCAGCAGCCCCCCCCTGGGCGGGGCCGGTCAGGGAAGCTCCTACAATGAGCAGTTCTTC.